A single sample gave rise to the 21 T cell receptor beta chains below, sequenced in a study of T cell changes during pregnancy in multiple sclerosis. Sequencing was performed with immunoSEQ multiplex PCR; in TCRdb, only in-frame clones are kept and a portion is missing. The profile shows tens of thousands of clones, approximately 90% of them singletons. Material: CD4+ T cells from peripheral blood mononuclear cells, obtained after pregnancy. The receptors shown here come from a female donor in good health, enrolled as a control in a pregnancy study.

The chain couples TRBV27 to TRBJ2-7; TRBD2 might be the D (7 bases). Per the germline V gene, CDR1 is MNHEY and CDR2 is SMNVEV (reference sequence). The CDR3 length is 16 residues. Trimming removed 4 bases from V and 0 bases from J, with 16 bases in between. The CDR3 DNA reads TGTGCCAGCAGTTCCCGAGGGGGGGCAGTCTCCTACGAGCAGTACTTC. Translating it yields CASSSRGGAVSYEQYF.

The chain employs TRBV19 and TRBJ2-3; 11 nucleotides match TRBD2. The CDR3 covers 14 residues. The V gene end was trimmed by 11 bases and the J gene end by 3 bases; junction bases not matched to a gene: 7. Germline loops: CDR1 LNHDA, CDR2 SQIVND (reference sequence). As DNA, the CDR3 is TGTGCCTCGGGACTAGCGGCTCTAACAGATACGCAGTATTTT. Encoded protein: CASGLAALTDTQYF. The full variable domain, its missing parts supplied by reference TRBV19 and TRBJ2-3, is DGGITQSPKYLFRKEGQNVTLSCEQNLNHDAMYWYRQDPGQGLRLIYYSQIVNDFQKGDIAEGYSVSREKKESFPLTVTSAQKNPTAFYLCASGLAALTDTQYFGPGTRLTVL.

V and J are TRBV10-3 and TRBJ1-1, with D possibly matching TRBD1 (5 bases). The V end lost 1 base, the J end lost 6 bases, and 12 bases lay between the germline ends. Germline-derived CDR1 and CDR2 are ENHRY and SYGVKD. CDR3 length: 14 amino acids. The CDR3 loop reads CAISEYRMESEAFF. The CDR3 coding sequence is TGTGCCATCAGTGAGTACAGGATGGAGTCTGAAGCTTTCTTT.

The genes are TRBV6-6 and TRBJ2-1; 12 bases are shared with TRBD2. Trimming took 7 bases from V and 4 from J; bases not matched to a gene: 8. Germline assignment: CDR1 MNHNY and CDR2 SVGAGI (reference sequence). This CDR3 has 16 residues. The CDR3 DNA reads TGTGCCAGCACCTTCGCCGGGACTAGCGGGTACAATGAGCAGTTCTTC. Amino acid sequence: CASTFAGTSGYNEQFF.

The rearrangement joins TRBV10-3 to TRBJ1-1; TRBD1 might be the D (5 bases). This CDR3 has 14 residues. CDR1 and CDR2 (germline): ENHRY, SYGVKD. V was trimmed by 6 bases and J by 3 bases, leaving 14 bases between them. CDR3 residues: CAIRRQPADTEAFF. The CDR3 DNA follows: TGTGCCATCAGACGACAGCCCGCCGACACTGAAGCTTTCTTT.

The gene calls are TRBV28 and TRBJ2-1, with 9 bases aligning to TRBD1. CDR1 is MDHEN, CDR2 SYDVKM, per germline. The trim removed 6 bases at V and 2 bases at J, leaving 5 bases unmatched. This CDR3 comprises 15 residues. DNA of the CDR3: TGTGCCAGCAGACCAGGGGACAGGGCCTACAATGAGCAGTTCTTC. Protein sequence: CASRPGDRAYNEQFF.

The chain couples TRBV5-1 to TRBJ1-2; no clear D gene. This CDR3 is 15 amino acids long. Trimming stripped 0 bases from V and 4 bases from J, with 13 bases between. CDR1 is SGHRS, CDR2 YFSETQ, per germline. The CDR3 region has the DNA TGCGCCAGCAGCTTGGTGGAGGAAGTACCCTATGGCTACACCTTC. It specifies CASSLVEEVPYGYTF. The full variable domain, in which reference TRBV5-1 and TRBJ1-2 provide the parts outside the CDR3, is KAGVTQTPRYLIKTRGQQVTLSCSPISGHRSVSWYQQTPGQGLQFLFEYFSETQRNKGNFPGRFSGRQFSNSRSEMNVSTLELGDSALYLCASSLVEEVPYGYTFGSGTRLTVV.

The chain carries TRBV30 and TRBJ2-3; D may be TRBD2 (5 bases). Trimming removed 3 bases from V and 0 bases from J, with 10 bases in between. Germline loops: CDR1 GTSNPN, CDR2 SVGIG (reference sequence). The CDR3 contains 14 residues. As DNA, the CDR3 is TGTGCCTGGAGGGGAGCGGCTAGCACAGATACGCAGTATTTT. Amino acid sequence: CAWRGAASTDTQYF.

The chain couples TRBV6-6 to TRBJ2-7; 8 bases are shared with TRBD1. The CDR3 length is 14 residues. V was clipped by 7 bases and J by 5 bases; unmatched bases: 10. Germline V gives CDR1 MNHNY, CDR2 SVGAGI (reference sequence). In nucleotides, the CDR3 is TGTGCCAGCACCGACGGCGACAGGGGCCACGAGCAGTACTTC. This translates into CASTDGDRGHEQYF.

This sequence joins TRBV27 and TRBJ2-7; possible D gene TRBD1, 6 bases. V lost 4 bases and J lost 0, with 13 bases in between. The CDR3 has 15 amino acids. The germline gives CDR1 MNHEY, CDR2 SMNVEV (reference sequence). The CDR3 region is CASSSKQGSSYEQYF. In nucleotides, the CDR3 is TGTGCCAGCAGTTCTAAACAGGGTAGCTCCTACGAGCAGTACTTC.

CDR3 residues: CASSPPWGGPTDTQYF. CDR3 DNA sequence: TGTGCCAGCTCACCACCGTGGGGGGGGCCCACAGATACGCAGTATTTT. The V gene is TRBV18, the J gene TRBJ2-3, with TRBD2 as a possible D gene (7 bases). CDR1 and CDR2 from the germline V gene are KGHSH and LQKENI. This CDR3 comprises 16 residues. Trimming took 0 bases from V and 2 from J, leaving 12 bases between them.

The V and J genes are TRBV18 and TRBJ2-1; D may be TRBD1 (6 bases). This CDR3 spans 14 amino acids. V was trimmed by 4 bases and J by 4 bases, leaving 11 bases between them. Germline CDR1 KGHSH, CDR2 LQKENI. The CDR3 region is CASSLQDSYNEQFF. The CDR3 DNA sequence: TGTGCCAGCTCACTACAGGACAGTTACAATGAGCAGTTCTTC.

The rearrangement links TRBV2 to TRBJ2-7; tentative D call: TRBD1 (5 bases). The CDR3 consists of 13 residues. V was pared by 6 bases and J by 7 bases, with 16 bases between. Germline assignment: CDR1 SNHLY and CDR2 FYNNEI. The DNA of the CDR3 is TGTGCCAGCAGCCCAACAGGTAATAGGGAGCAGTACTTC. This translates into CASSPTGNREQYF. The variable domain in full, completed from reference TRBV2 and TRBJ2-7, reads EPEVTQTPSHQVTQMGQEVILRCVPISNHLYFYWYRQILGQKVEFLVSFYNNEISEKSEIFDDQFSVERPDGSNFTLKIRSTKLEDSAMYFCASSPTGNREQYFGPGTRLTVT.

V and J are TRBV5-1 and TRBJ1-1; 9 bases are shared with TRBD1. The CDR3 has 16 residues. V lost 4 bases, J lost 1 base, and 8 bases stayed unmatched. Germline CDR1 is SGHRS and CDR2 is YFSETQ. CDR3 loop: CASSAGQGTGNTEAFF. In DNA, the CDR3 is TGCGCCAGCAGCGCTGGACAGGGGACGGGGAACACTGAAGCTTTCTTT.

The chain couples TRBV9 to TRBJ2-1; TRBD2 might be the D (5 bases). Trimming took off 3 bases at V and 0 bases at J, with 10 bases between the two ends. This CDR3 has 15 residues. Germline CDR1 is SGDLS and CDR2 is YYNGEE. Here the CDR3 reads CASSDRGSSYNEQFF. The CDR3 nucleotides read TGTGCCAGCAGCGACCGGGGTAGCTCCTACAATGAGCAGTTCTTC.

The genes are TRBV6-5 and TRBJ2-7; 8 nucleotides agree with TRBD1. The V gene's germline CDR1 is MNHEY and CDR2 SVGAGI. This CDR3 contains 16 residues. The junction had 8 bases not matched to a gene; V was cut back by 2 bases and J by 2 bases. The CDR3 reads CASSYDGGQGTYEQYF. CDR3 DNA: TGTGCCAGCAGTTACGACGGTGGACAGGGAACCTACGAGCAGTACTTC.

This sequence joins TRBV19 and TRBJ2-1; TRBD2 aligns across 11 bases. Per the germline V gene, CDR1 is LNHDA and CDR2 is SQIVND (reference sequence). The CDR3 sequence is 16 residues long. After removal of 6 bases from V and 5 bases from J, the junction contained 9 bases not matched to a gene. CDR3 region: CASRLAGANQNNEQFF. In nucleotides, the CDR3 is TGTGCCAGTAGACTAGCGGGAGCAAATCAGAACAATGAGCAGTTCTTC.

The chain uses TRBV15 and TRBJ2-7; D possibly corresponds to TRBD1 (5 bases). The CDR3 loop spans 12 amino acids. V was trimmed by 11 bases and J by 4 bases, leaving 15 bases between them. Germline CDR1 reads LNHNV; CDR2 reads YYDKDF (reference sequence). CDR3 nucleotide sequence: TGTGCCGCAGGGCCATCTAGGTACGAGCAGTACTTC. It codes for CAAGPSRYEQYF. Looking up the rest from reference TRBV15 and TRBJ2-7 gives the full variable domain: DAMVIQNPRYQVTQFGKPVTLSCSQTLNHNVMYWYQQKSSQAPKLLFHYYDKDFNNEADTPDNFQSRRPNTSFCFLDIRSPGLGDTAMYLCAAGPSRYEQYFGPGTRLTVT.

V is TRBV5-4 and J is TRBJ2-5; TRBD2 matches at 16 bases. V gave up 4 bases and J gave up 4 bases; unmatched junction bases: 7. The CDR3 covers 17 residues. The germline V gene has CDR1 SGHNT and CDR2 YYREEE (reference sequence). CDR3: CASSAGTSGGALETQYF. CDR3 coding DNA: TGTGCCAGCAGCGCCGGGACTAGCGGGGGGGCCTTAGAGACCCAGTACTTC.

The rearrangement uses TRBV5-1 and TRBJ2-3; TRBD1 might be the D (5 bases). V lost 0 bases to trimming and J lost 4 bases, with 12 bases between them. CDR3 length: 15 amino acids. The germline V gene has CDR1 SGHRS and CDR2 YFSETQ. CDR3 sequence reads: CASSLAAGWADTQYF. The CDR3 DNA sequence: TGCGCCAGCAGCTTGGCGGCAGGGTGGGCAGATACGCAGTATTTT.

V usage is TRBV2 and J usage is TRBJ1-6; no definite D call. CDR1 is SNHLY and CDR2 is FYNNEI in the germline V gene. CDR3 size: 13 residues. V gave up 0 bases and J gave up 9 bases, with 6 bases separating them. The CDR3 region is CASSEAAVSPLHF. The CDR3 DNA reads as TGTGCCAGCAGTGAAGCAGCCGTTTCACCCCTCCACTTT.